A single sample is the source of the 19 T cell receptor beta chains below, sequenced in a study of graft-versus-host responses after intestinal transplantation. TCRdb keeps only in-frame clones here, not all; method: immunoSEQ multiplex PCR. The data contain over 40,000 clones, 85% to 95% of them singletons. Their specific antigens are unknown. The specimen was unstimulated CD8+ T cells sorted from spleen or lymph node cells, collected before transplant. Source of these receptors: a human donor who was the organ donor for an intestinal transplant.

The J gene is TRBJ2-7, the V gene TRBV4-2; 11 bases map to TRBD2. Germline-derived CDR1 and CDR2 are LGHNA and YNFKEQ. This CDR3 comprises 17 residues. The J segment lost 4 bases and the V segment lost 0 bases, leaving 8 bases of the junction unmatched. The CDR3 reads CASSQECLAGGLYEQYF. DNA of the CDR3: TGTGCCAGCAGCCAAGAGTGCCTAGCGGGGGGCCTTTACGAGCAGTACTTC.

The chain has TRBV4-1 and TRBJ2-7; TRBD2 aligns across 11 bases. J gave up 2 bases and V 4 bases, and 4 bases lay outside the gene matches. Germline V gene data show CDR1 as MGHRA and CDR2 as YSYEKL. This CDR3 comprises 15 residues. The CDR3 DNA sequence: TGCGCCAGCAGCCCAAATAGCGGGGGGGCCTACGAGCAGTACTTC. Translating gives CASSPNSGGAYEQYF.

A few counts support this clone. The chain combines TRBV13 with TRBJ1-1; maybe TRBD1 (5 bases). Looked up from germline, CDR1 is PRHDT and CDR2 is FYEKMQ (reference sequence). This CDR3 has 13 amino acids. Trimming stripped 3 bases from V and 4 bases from J, with 9 bases between. CDR3 sequence: CASSFGGSTEAFF. The DNA for the CDR3 is TGTGCCAGCAGCTTCGGGGGAAGCACTGAAGCTTTCTTT.

The V gene is TRBV4-1, the J gene TRBJ2-2; 8 bases fit TRBD2. The germline CDR1 and CDR2 sequences are MGHRA and YSYEKL. The CDR3 is 17 amino acids. V lost 1 base to trimming and J lost 3 bases; unmatched junction nucleotides: 7. This chain's CDR3 is CASSQARSGEYTGELFF. In DNA form, the CDR3 reads TGCGCCAGCAGCCAAGCCCGTAGCGGGGAGTACACCGGGGAGCTGTTTTTT.

V gene TRBV18 combines with J gene TRBJ2-5, with D uncertain. Germline CDR1 KGHSH, CDR2 LQKENI. The CDR3 runs to 16 residues. Trimming removed 2 bases at V and 1 base at J, with 14 bases between. The CDR3 reads CASSPLSETLQETQYF. Here the CDR3 DNA reads TGTGCCAGCTCACCATTGAGCGAGACACTCCAAGAGACCCAGTACTTC.

The rearrangement joins TRBV4-3 to TRBJ1-2; 8 bases match TRBD1. Germline lookup yields CDR1 LGHNA and CDR2 YSLEER. The CDR3 sequence is 16 residues long. Losses at the gene ends were 3 bases for V and 6 bases for J; bases not matched to a gene: 12. CDR3 DNA sequence: TGCGCCAGCAGCCATAGGGGGAGACAGGGGAGGCATGGCTACACCTTC. Translation gives CASSHRGRQGRHGYTF.

This clone appeared a single time. The chain carries TRBV29-1 and TRBJ2-3; 11 nucleotides agree with TRBD2. This CDR3 has 14 residues. The J segment lost 5 bases and the V segment lost 6 bases, leaving 7 bases of the junction unmatched. The germline V gene encodes CDR1 SQVTM and CDR2 ANQGSEA. The CDR3 DNA sequence: TGCAGCGTCATAGCGGGGGGGCAGGGAGATACGCAGTATTTT. Amino acids: CSVIAGGQGDTQYF.

The chain joins TRBV30 to TRBJ2-1; D is possibly TRBD1 (6 bases). This CDR3 is built from 15 residues. V was trimmed by 5 bases and J by 2 bases, leaving 16 bases between them. The germline gives CDR1 GTSNPN, CDR2 SVGIG (reference sequence). CDR3 amino acids: CAWCMGAETYNEQFF. The CDR3 DNA reads TGTGCCTGGTGCATGGGGGCAGAAACCTACAATGAGCAGTTCTTC.

V usage is TRBV7-8 and J usage is TRBJ2-7, with unresolved D. The V and J ends lost 2 bases and 5 bases respectively, with 10 bases between them. Germline V gives CDR1 SGHVS, CDR2 FQNEAQ. This CDR3 comprises 13 residues. CDR3 in amino acids: CASSLIGVDEQYF. The DNA for the CDR3 is TGTGCCAGCAGCTTAATTGGAGTCGACGAGCAGTACTTC. The full variable domain, in which reference TRBV7-8 and TRBJ2-7 provide the parts outside the CDR3, is GAGVSQSPRYKVAKRGQDVALRCDPISGHVSLFWYQQALGQGPEFLTYFQNEAQLDKSGLPSDRFFAERPEGSVSTLKIQRTQQEDSAVYLCASSLIGVDEQYFGPGTRLTVT.

The genes are TRBV7-8 and TRBJ1-2; D unclear. The CDR3 extends over 17 amino acids. The V gene's germline CDR1 is SGHVS and CDR2 FQNEAQ. Deletions cut 0 bases from V and 3 bases from J, with 17 bases between. The CDR3: CASSLALWPPGDYGYTF. In DNA form, the CDR3 reads TGTGCCAGCAGCTTAGCTTTATGGCCTCCTGGAGACTATGGCTACACCTTC.

V usage is TRBV9 and J usage is TRBJ2-1, with D perhaps matching TRBD2 (6 bases). In germline, CDR1 is SGDLS, CDR2 YYNGEE. The CDR3 contains 14 residues. Trimming shortened V by 4 bases and J by 8 bases, and 16 bases separated the two germline ends. The CDR3 sequence: CASSPGGGFDEQFF. In DNA form, the CDR3 reads TGTGCCAGCAGCCCTGGGGGAGGCTTCGATGAGCAGTTCTTC.

The chain links TRBV5-1 to TRBJ2-2; D possibly uses TRBD1 or TRBD2 (5 bases each). CDR3 length: 15 residues. Trimming removed 3 bases at V and 2 bases at J, with 11 bases between. CDR1 is SGHRS and CDR2 is YFSETQ in the germline V gene. The CDR3 nucleotides are TGCGCCAGCAGCTACGGGACGGAAAACACCGGGGAGCTGTTTTTT. Translation gives CASSYGTENTGELFF.

The V call is TRBV7-9, the J call TRBJ2-3, with 8 bases lining up with TRBD2. Germline values: CDR1 SEHNR, CDR2 FQNEAQ (reference sequence). V gave up 1 base and J gave up 7 bases; unmatched junction bases: 7. The CDR3 is 15 residues long. The CDR3 reads CASSLGGGPLNTQYF. The CDR3 nucleotides read TGTGCCAGCAGCTTAGGCGGGGGGCCCCTCAATACGCAGTATTTT.

The CDR3 reads CASSFIWTNTDTQYF. DNA of the CDR3: TGTGCCAGCAGCTTCATATGGACTAACACAGATACGCAGTATTTT. The chain employs TRBV5-6 and TRBJ2-3, with a weak D call TRBD2 (6 bases). The CDR3 spans 15 residues. The V gene lost 2 bases and the J gene lost 2 bases, with 12 bases spanning the gap. Germline CDR1 is SGHDT and CDR2 is YYEEEE.

The table lists this clone with a count of one. The V call is TRBV4-1, the J call TRBJ1-5; D unresolved. The V and J ends lost 1 base and 6 bases respectively, with 10 bases between them. The CDR3 is made up of 14 amino acids. Germline CDR1 MGHRA, CDR2 YSYEKL. The CDR3 DNA reads as TGCGCCAGCAGCCAAGTTCCGGTAGGTCAGCCCCAGCATTTT. Translating it yields CASSQVPVGQPQHF.

This chain uses TRBV4-1 with TRBJ1-2; no reliable D call. V was shortened by 1 base and J by 4 bases, with 10 bases between the two germline ends. The CDR3 runs to 14 residues. Germline V gene data show CDR1 as MGHRA and CDR2 as YSYEKL. CDR3 loop: CASSQVVGIYGYTF. In DNA form, the CDR3 reads TGCGCCAGCAGCCAAGTTGTCGGAATCTATGGCTACACCTTC.

The chain links TRBV27 to TRBJ2-7; TRBD1 is a possible D gene (6 bases). V was pared by 4 bases and J by 2 bases, with 12 bases between. The length of the CDR3 is 14 residues. Germline V lookup: CDR1 MNHEY, CDR2 SMNVEV (reference sequence). In nucleotides, the CDR3 is TGTGCCAGCAGTTGGGGACAAGGCCCCTACGAGCAGTACTTC. The encoded protein is CASSWGQGPYEQYF.

The rearrangement links TRBV28 to TRBJ2-7; D is ambiguous. This CDR3 has 12 residues. The V gene lost 3 bases and the J gene lost 5 bases, with 8 bases spanning the gap. The germline CDR1 and CDR2 sequences are MDHEN and SYDVKM. CDR3: CASSFPFDEQYF. CDR3 coding DNA: TGTGCCAGCAGTTTCCCCTTTGACGAGCAGTACTTC.

The CDR3: CASSQRTGGSPLHF. CDR3 nucleotides: TGCGCCAGCAGTCAACGGACAGGGGGTTCACCCCTCCACTTT. The rearrangement links TRBV23-1 to TRBJ1-6, with TRBD1 matching 10 bases. TRBV23-1 belongs to the ORF category, with a function that is uncertain. This CDR3 region has 14 residues. V trimming: 2 bases; J trimming: 9 bases; junction bases outside the gene matches: 1.